This TCR beta chain derives from a study of CD8+ T cells in alopecia areata. Findings of the study overall: Against the mouse data, patients shared TCRs less clearly, possibly for HLA reasons.

CDR3 length equals 11 residues. The V end lost 7 bases, the J end lost 5 bases, and 7 bases lay between the germline ends. CDR1 and CDR2 (germline): MNHEY, SVGAGI. Extracted RNA was reverse transcribed into cDNA, the sequencing template. Data came from immunoSEQ multiplex PCR; TCRdb stores just in-frame clones and leaves some out. The sample records about 69,000 clones, roughly 57% being singletons. As to this clone: Antigen specificity is unknown.

This chain joins TRBV6-5 and TRBJ2-3; no clear D gene. The sample was CD8+ T cells sorted from blood, taken at week 0. The clonotype was recovered from a human donor with alopecia areata. CDR3 in DNA: TGTGCCAGCACTCTAAGAGATACGCAGTATTTT. As protein: CASTLRDTQYF.